This T cell receptor (beta chain) is from a study of T-cell memory formation after mild COVID-19. Whole-study context: Among the donors, TCR clusters were largely specific to each donor.

TCRdb passed the 5' RACE reads through MiXCR, listing each CDR3 protein once. In the table there are a few hundred thousand distinct CDR3 sequences, roughly 24% of which are singletons. This clonotype came up a few times. V gave up 8 bases and J gave up 4 bases, with 18 bases separating them. The CDR3 is made up of 15 amino acids. The sample taken for sequencing was PBMCs or a T cell subset sorted from them (not recorded which). The sequence was obtained from an adult woman who had mild COVID-19 (a few samples of this study predate the infection). Cell type and time point are not known. The rearrangement joins TRBV12-3 or TRBV12-4 to TRBJ1-5, with D possibly matching TRBD1 (5 bases). CDR3 region: CASGVWGSGNQPQHF. The CDR3 coding sequence is TGTGCCAGCGGTGTTTGGGGGTCGGGAAATCAGCCCCAGCATTTT.